This T cell receptor (beta chain) was obtained from a study of T cells in narcolepsy. Notes on the study in general: Blood of same and different patients, but not healthy controls, reportedly held recurring autoreactive clonotypes.

Worth noting for this clone: Its antigen is unknown.

The germline CDR1 and CDR2 sequences are SGHRS and YFSETQ. Germline trimming cut 0 bases from V and 3 bases from J; bases unmatched to any gene: 5. This CDR3 is 16 amino acids long. TCRdb's table, derived via immunoSEQ multiplex PCR, lists solely in-frame clones and lacks some. The data hold roughly 35,000 clones, with approximately 86% observed a single time. This clonotype was obtained from a human donor with narcolepsy. This sequence joins TRBV5-1 and TRBJ1-4; 7 positions match TRBD1. Sequencing was performed on CD45RA- memory CD4+ T cells from PBMCs. The CDR3 nucleotides are TGCGCCAGCAGCTTGGCCGGGACAGCCTCTAATGAAAAACTGTTTTTT. Translating gives CASSLAGTASNEKLFF. The whole variable domain, filled in from reference TRBV5-1 and TRBJ1-4, reads KAGVTQTPRYLIKTRGQQVTLSCSPISGHRSVSWYQQTPGQGLQFLFEYFSETQRNKGNFPGRFSGRQFSNSRSEMNVSTLELGDSALYLCASSLAGTASNEKLFFGSGTQLSVL.